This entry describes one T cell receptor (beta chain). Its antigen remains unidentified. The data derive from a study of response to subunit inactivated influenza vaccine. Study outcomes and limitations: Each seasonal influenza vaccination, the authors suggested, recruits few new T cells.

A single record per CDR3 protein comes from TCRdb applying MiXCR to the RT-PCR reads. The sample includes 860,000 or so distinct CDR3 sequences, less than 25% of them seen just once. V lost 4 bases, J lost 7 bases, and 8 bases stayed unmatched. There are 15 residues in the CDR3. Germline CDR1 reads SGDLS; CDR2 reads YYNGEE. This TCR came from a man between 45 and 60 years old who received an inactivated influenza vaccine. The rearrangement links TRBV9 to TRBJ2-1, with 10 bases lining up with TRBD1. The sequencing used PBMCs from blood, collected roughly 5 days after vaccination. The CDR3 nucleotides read TGTGCCAGCAGCCCGCGACAGGGGGCGTCGAATGAGCAGTTCTTC. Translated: CASSPRQGASNEQFF.